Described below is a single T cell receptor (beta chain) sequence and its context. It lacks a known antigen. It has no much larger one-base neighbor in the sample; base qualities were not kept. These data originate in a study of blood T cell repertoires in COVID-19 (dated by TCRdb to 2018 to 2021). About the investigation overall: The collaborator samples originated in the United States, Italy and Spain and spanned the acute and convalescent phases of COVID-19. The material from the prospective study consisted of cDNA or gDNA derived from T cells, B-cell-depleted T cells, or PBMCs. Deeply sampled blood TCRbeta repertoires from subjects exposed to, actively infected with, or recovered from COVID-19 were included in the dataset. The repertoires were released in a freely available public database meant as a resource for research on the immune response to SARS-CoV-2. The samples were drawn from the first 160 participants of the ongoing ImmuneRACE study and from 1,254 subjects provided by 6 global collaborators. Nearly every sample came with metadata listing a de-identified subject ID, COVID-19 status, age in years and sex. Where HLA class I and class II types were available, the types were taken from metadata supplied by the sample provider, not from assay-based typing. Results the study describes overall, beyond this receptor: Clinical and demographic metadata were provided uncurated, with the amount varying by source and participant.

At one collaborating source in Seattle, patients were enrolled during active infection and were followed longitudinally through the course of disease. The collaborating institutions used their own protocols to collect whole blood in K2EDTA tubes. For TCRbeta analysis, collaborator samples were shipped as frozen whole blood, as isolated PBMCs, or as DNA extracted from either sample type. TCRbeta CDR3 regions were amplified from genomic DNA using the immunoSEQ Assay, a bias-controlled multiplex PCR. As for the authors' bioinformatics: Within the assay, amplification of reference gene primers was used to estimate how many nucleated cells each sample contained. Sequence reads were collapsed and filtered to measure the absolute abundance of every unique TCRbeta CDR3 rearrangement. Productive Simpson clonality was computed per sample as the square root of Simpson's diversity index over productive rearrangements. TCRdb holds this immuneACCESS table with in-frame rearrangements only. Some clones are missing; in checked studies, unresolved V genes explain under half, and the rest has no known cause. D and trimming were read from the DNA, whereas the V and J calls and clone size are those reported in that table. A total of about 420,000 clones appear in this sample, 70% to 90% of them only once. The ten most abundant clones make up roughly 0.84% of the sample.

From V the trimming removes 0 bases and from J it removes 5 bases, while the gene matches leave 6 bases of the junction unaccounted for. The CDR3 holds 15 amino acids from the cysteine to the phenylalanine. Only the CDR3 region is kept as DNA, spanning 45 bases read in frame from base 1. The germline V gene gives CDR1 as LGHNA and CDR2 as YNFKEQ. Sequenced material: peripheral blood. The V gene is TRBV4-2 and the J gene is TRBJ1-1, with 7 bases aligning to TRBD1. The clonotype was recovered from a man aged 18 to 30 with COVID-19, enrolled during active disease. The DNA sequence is TGTGCCAGCAGCCAAGATGTACAGGGGAGGACTGAAGCTTTCTTT. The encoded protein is CASSQDVQGRTEAFF.